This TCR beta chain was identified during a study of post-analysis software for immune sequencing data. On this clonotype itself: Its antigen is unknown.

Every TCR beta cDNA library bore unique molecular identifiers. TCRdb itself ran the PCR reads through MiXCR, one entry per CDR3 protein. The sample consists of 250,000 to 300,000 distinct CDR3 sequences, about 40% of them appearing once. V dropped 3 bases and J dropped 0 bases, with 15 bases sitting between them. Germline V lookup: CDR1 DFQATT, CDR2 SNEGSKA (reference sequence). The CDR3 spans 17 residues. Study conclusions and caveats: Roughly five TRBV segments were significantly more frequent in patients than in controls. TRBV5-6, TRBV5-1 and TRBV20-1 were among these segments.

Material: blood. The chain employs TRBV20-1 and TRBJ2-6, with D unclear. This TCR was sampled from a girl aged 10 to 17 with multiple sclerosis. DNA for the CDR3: TGCAGTGCTAGTTCGGGCTCCATCGACTCTGGGGCCAACGTCCTGACTTTC. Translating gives CSASSGSIDSGANVLTF.